The 32 T cell receptor beta chains below come from one sample, sequenced in a study of blood T cell repertoires in COVID-19. The table came from immunoSEQ multiplex PCR; TCRdb's copy has only in-frame clones and leaves some out. The sample yields some 97,000 clones, 88% seen once. The sequenced material came from peripheral blood. These receptors came from a woman aged 60-70 years with acute or convalescent COVID-19.

This chain links TRBV30 with TRBJ1-6, with D possibly being TRBD1 (6 bases). Germline values: CDR1 GTSNPN, CDR2 SVGIG (reference sequence). The CDR3 contains 13 residues. V gave up 5 bases and J gave up 3 bases, with 8 bases separating them. In DNA form, the CDR3 reads TGTGCCTGGGGGGACAACTATAATTCACCCCTCCACTTT. This translates into CAWGDNYNSPLHF.

J is TRBJ2-1 and V is TRBV9; the match to TRBD1 covers 7 bases. The V and J ends lost 0 bases and 7 bases, in that order; junction bases with no gene match: 22. There are 20 residues in the CDR3. Germline V CDR1 and CDR2: SGDLS, YYNGEE. Written as DNA, the CDR3 is TGTGCCAGCAGCGTAGACCCCCCCCAAACGGGGCAGGGGGTTCTGAATGAGCAGTTCTTC. Translated, it gives CASSVDPPQTGQGVLNEQFF.

The sample holds one count of this clone. The V call is TRBV25-1, the J call TRBJ2-1; 11 bases line up with TRBD2. The CDR3 length is 16 residues. J gave up 7 bases and V 3 bases, and 8 bases lay outside the gene matches. From germline, CDR1 is MGHDK and CDR2 SYGVNS. The DNA for the CDR3 is TGTGCCAGCAGTGACCCCAGACTAGCGGGATCGAATGAGCAGTTCTTC. It yields the protein CASSDPRLAGSNEQFF.

V and J are TRBV10-1 and TRBJ1-3; 7 bases agree with TRBD1. Germline trimming cut 5 bases from V and 4 bases from J; bases unmatched to any gene: 2. The CDR3 runs 13 residues. The germline V gene has CDR1 WNHNN and CDR2 SYGVQD (reference sequence). The DNA for the CDR3 is TGCGCCAGCAGTCCGGGACAGGGAAACACCATATATTTT. Translating gives CASSPGQGNTIYF.

The chain joins TRBV28 to TRBJ1-1; D possibly corresponds to TRBD1 (5 bases). The V gene's germline CDR1 is MDHEN and CDR2 SYDVKM. V was cut by 7 bases and J by 4 bases, with 7 bases left in between. This CDR3 is 11 amino acids long. The CDR3 sequence: CASIQGTEAFF. DNA for the CDR3: TGTGCCAGCATTCAGGGCACTGAAGCTTTCTTT.

This clone is a singleton in its sample. The chain is built from TRBV3-1 (or the pseudogene TRBV3-2) and TRBJ1-5; TRBD1 aligns across 8 bases. Trimming removed 0 bases from V and 7 bases from J; junction bases left unmatched: 5. This CDR3 has 15 amino acids. Looked up from germline, CDR1 is LGHDT and CDR2 is YNNKEL (reference sequence). The CDR3 loop is CASSQDGQGGQPQHF. The CDR3 DNA reads as TGTGCCAGCAGCCAAGATGGACAGGGAGGGCAGCCCCAGCATTTT.

This chain uses TRBV14 with TRBJ1-2; a possible D gene is TRBD1 (6 bases). Germline V gene data show CDR1 as SGHDN and CDR2 as FVKESK. The CDR3 is 13 residues long. V was pared by 7 bases and J by 5 bases, with 14 bases between. CDR3 nucleotide sequence: TGTGCCAGCATCACACAGGGAGCTTATGGCTACACCTTC. Translating it yields CASITQGAYGYTF.

The chain combines TRBV5-1 with TRBJ2-3; D might be TRBD1 (6 bases). With 0 bases removed from V and 2 bases from J, the gap between germline ends came to 10 bases. CDR3 length: 15 amino acids. Germline CDR1 and CDR2: SGHRS and YFSETQ. The CDR3 bases are TGCGCCAGCAGCTTGGGGGGGCGGCCCACAGATACGCAGTATTTT. It encodes CASSLGGRPTDTQYF.

The chain joins TRBV30 to TRBJ1-4; 8 bases agree with TRBD1. After removal of 1 base from V and 5 bases from J, the junction contained 3 bases not matched to a gene. This CDR3 spans 14 amino acids. Germline values: CDR1 GTSNPN, CDR2 SVGIG (reference sequence). CDR3 nucleotide sequence: TGTGCCTGGAGTGCTGGACAGGGAAATGAAAAACTGTTTTTT. It specifies CAWSAGQGNEKLFF.

The rearrangement joins TRBV28 to TRBJ2-3; tentative D call: TRBD1 (6 bases). Germline V gene lookup returns CDR1 MDHEN and CDR2 SYDVKM. V was trimmed by 11 bases and J by 4 bases, leaving 10 bases between them. This CDR3 spans 11 amino acids. CDR3 in DNA: TGTGCCGGGGGCCCTTCAGATACGCAGTATTTT. Residues: CAGGPSDTQYF.

The V gene is TRBV19, the J gene TRBJ2-1; 8 positions match TRBD1. The CDR3 runs 14 residues. The V segment lost 8 bases and the J segment 6 bases; nucleotides outside the gene matches: 9. CDR1 LNHDA and CDR2 SQIVND come from the germline V gene (reference sequence). In DNA form, the CDR3 reads TGTGCCAGTCGACGACAGGGGACTCTCAATGAGCAGTTCTTC. Its translation: CASRRQGTLNEQFF.

The chain uses TRBV7-9 and TRBJ2-5; D may be TRBD2 (6 bases). The V end lost 2 bases, the J end lost 1 base, and 20 bases lay between the germline ends. The CDR3 is made up of 18 amino acids. CDR1 is SEHNR, CDR2 FQNEAQ, per germline (reference sequence). In nucleotides, the CDR3 is TGTGCCAGCAGCTTAATGAGCGGGTCGCTCCCTTCCCAAGAGACCCAGTACTTC. Translation gives CASSLMSGSLPSQETQYF.

The DNA of the CDR3 is TGCAGCGTTGAAGACCCGGCAGGGGGTGGAAACATTCAGTACTTC. Translating gives CSVEDPAGGGNIQYF. This chain links TRBV29-1 with TRBJ2-4, with 7 positions matching TRBD1. The V segment lost 0 bases and the J segment 6 bases; nucleotides outside the gene matches: 8. Germline lookup yields CDR1 SQVTM and CDR2 ANQGSEA. There are 15 residues in the CDR3. The complete variable domain, with remaining parts taken from reference TRBV29-1 and TRBJ2-4, reads SAVISQKPSRDICQRGTSLTIQCQVDSQVTMMFWYRQQPGQSLTLIATANQGSEATYESGFVIDKFPISRPNLTFSTLTVSNMSPEDSSIYLCSVEDPAGGGNIQYFGAGTRLSVL.

This clone was observed a single time. This chain links TRBV11-2 with TRBJ2-1; D is perhaps TRBD2 (6 bases). Trimming cost V 5 bases and J 6 bases, with 14 bases left between them. Germline V gene sequence: CDR1 SGHAT, CDR2 FQNNGV. The CDR3 spans 14 residues. The CDR3 nucleotides are TGTGCCAGCAGCGCATCGGGACTGCCCAATGAGCAGTTCTTC. Its protein product is CASSASGLPNEQFF.

The V call is TRBV10-3, the J call TRBJ1-2; 9 bases align to TRBD1. Germline CDR1 and CDR2: ENHRY and SYGVKD. CDR3 length: 14 residues. V shed 6 bases and J 8 bases; nucleotides not matched to a gene: 10. CDR3 amino acids: CAISGGTGKGGYTF. In DNA, the CDR3 is TGTGCCATCAGCGGGGGGACAGGGAAAGGAGGCTACACCTTC.

The V and J genes are TRBV28 and TRBJ2-2; a weak D match, TRBD1 (7 bases). V lost 4 bases and J 0 bases, leaving 21 bases between the germline ends. The CDR3 loop spans 19 amino acids. CDR1 MDHEN and CDR2 SYDVKM come from the germline V gene. The CDR3 loop reads CASSSRDSRDSANTGELFF. The CDR3 nucleotides are TGTGCCAGCAGTTCCCGGGACAGCCGGGACTCTGCGAACACCGGGGAGCTGTTTTTT.

The rearrangement uses TRBV18 and TRBJ2-5; D is undetermined. Germline CDR1 and CDR2: KGHSH and LQKENI. This CDR3 has 14 amino acids. Trimming stripped 3 bases from V and 7 bases from J, with 15 bases between. The CDR3 is CASSPTEIPGTQYF. The CDR3 DNA reads as TGTGCCAGCTCACCTACTGAAATACCCGGGACCCAGTACTTC.

The rearrangement joins TRBV2 to TRBJ2-7; D gene ambiguous. The CDR3 runs to 14 residues. Per the germline V gene, CDR1 is SNHLY and CDR2 is FYNNEI. Trimming stripped 3 bases from V and 0 bases from J, with 9 bases between. The CDR3 DNA is TGTGCCAGCAGTGAGGCGGCAAACTCCTACGAGCAGTACGTC. Translated, it gives CASSEAANSYEQYV.

V is TRBV10-2 and J is TRBJ2-1; 9 bases are shared with TRBD1. The V gene's germline CDR1 is WSHSY and CDR2 SAAADI. This CDR3 is built from 14 residues. Trimming at V came to 6 bases and at J to 6 bases, leaving 6 bases not matched to a gene. The CDR3 spells CASSSPGQGNEQFF. For the CDR3, the DNA is TGCGCCAGCAGCTCTCCGGGACAGGGCAATGAGCAGTTCTTC.

V and J are TRBV5-1 and TRBJ2-3, with 7 bases that match TRBD2. V was clipped by 4 bases and J by 2 bases; unmatched bases: 1. The length of the CDR3 is 13 residues. CDR1 and CDR2 (germline): SGHRS, YFSETQ. The CDR3 protein is CASSRDYTDTQYF. In DNA, the CDR3 is TGCGCCAGCAGCCGGGACTACACAGATACGCAGTATTTT. The entire variable domain, with the rest obtained from reference TRBV5-1 and TRBJ2-3, is as follows: KAGVTQTPRYLIKTRGQQVTLSCSPISGHRSVSWYQQTPGQGLQFLFEYFSETQRNKGNFPGRFSGRQFSNSRSEMNVSTLELGDSALYLCASSRDYTDTQYFGPGTRLTVL.

This clone was found once. The V call is TRBV6-1, the J call TRBJ1-5; D gene ambiguous. V was cut by 1 base and J by 2 bases, with 12 bases left in between. The CDR3 is made up of 16 amino acids. Per the germline V gene, CDR1 is MNHNS and CDR2 is SASEGT. The CDR3 here is CASSEEEVWGNQPQHF. The CDR3 nucleotides read TGTGCCAGCAGTGAAGAGGAGGTTTGGGGCAATCAGCCCCAGCATTTT.

The chain combines TRBV6-5 with TRBJ1-2; tentative D call: TRBD1 (6 bases). Germline CDR1 is MNHEY and CDR2 is SVGAGI. The CDR3 runs 13 residues. Trimming shortened V by 4 bases and J by 4 bases, and 10 bases separated the two germline ends. In DNA form, the CDR3 reads TGTGCCAGCAGTTCTACAGGGATCTATGGCTACACCTTC. Its protein product is CASSSTGIYGYTF.

This clone showed up just once. The chain has TRBV28 and TRBJ1-5, with TRBD1 matching 7 bases. The CDR3 runs 16 residues. With V trimmed by 5 bases and J by 0 bases, 7 bases remained unmatched. CDR1 is MDHEN and CDR2 is SYDVKM in the germline V gene. CDR3 amino acids: CASSPGQRFSNQPQHF. The CDR3 DNA reads as TGTGCCAGCAGTCCGGGACAGAGATTTAGCAATCAGCCCCAGCATTTT.

The chain carries TRBV24-1 and TRBJ2-6; no firm D call. CDR1 is KGHDR, CDR2 SFDVKD, per germline. The germline V and J ends were trimmed by 3 bases and 1 base, with 12 bases remaining between them. CDR3 length equals 17 residues. The DNA of the CDR3 is TGTGCCACCAGTGATCACCGGAGTAAGTCTGGGGCCAACGTCCTGACTTTC. Amino acid sequence: CATSDHRSKSGANVLTF.

This clone has just one count. The rearrangement uses TRBV24-1 and TRBJ1-4, with 9 nucleotides matching TRBD1. The germline V gene encodes CDR1 KGHDR and CDR2 SFDVKD. The CDR3 contains 14 residues. Germline trimming cut 3 bases from V and 7 bases from J; bases unmatched to any gene: 2. The CDR3 region is CATSDGGQGEKLFF. CDR3 bases: TGTGCCACCAGTGATGGGGGACAGGGTGAAAAACTGTTTTTT.

This chain uses TRBV7-3 with TRBJ2-1; TRBD1 agrees at 8 bases. The germline CDR1 and CDR2 sequences are SGHTA and FQGTGA. The CDR3 totals 14 residues. With 3 bases clipped from V and 4 bases from J, the junction kept 2 bases outside the gene matches. The CDR3 sequence: CASSFQGAYNEQFF. CDR3 bases: TGTGCCAGCAGCTTCCAGGGGGCGTACAATGAGCAGTTCTTC.

J is TRBJ1-1 and V is TRBV18, with 8 bases fitting TRBD1. V shed 3 bases, J shed 6 bases, and the junction held 6 bases outside the gene matches. CDR1 and CDR2 from the germline V gene are KGHSH and LQKENI. The CDR3 runs 14 residues. The CDR3 region is CASSPQTGAPEAFF. CDR3 nucleotide sequence: TGTGCCAGCTCACCCCAGACAGGGGCCCCTGAAGCTTTCTTT.

The chain recombines TRBV11-3 with TRBJ1-4; no clear D. Germline V gene data show CDR1 as SGHNT and CDR2 as YENEEA. Trimming removed 5 bases from V and 15 bases from J, with 16 bases in between. This CDR3 is built from 12 residues. The CDR3 nucleotides read TGTGCCAGCAGCCGTTACGAGGACTCGATGTTTTTT. It codes for CASSRYEDSMFF.

V gene TRBV19 combines with J gene TRBJ2-2; TRBD1 might be the D (6 bases). The CDR3 runs 14 residues. Per germline, CDR1 LNHDA and CDR2 SQIVND (reference sequence). Trimming cost V 3 bases and J 4 bases, with 9 bases left between them. In nucleotides, the CDR3 is TGTGCCAGTAGTATTGGGGGCGGCACCGGGGAGCTGTTTTTT. Protein: CASSIGGGTGELFF.

In its sample, this clone was seen once. The chain recombines TRBV4-1 with TRBJ2-1, with a weak D call TRBD2 (6 bases). Germline CDR1 MGHRA, CDR2 YSYEKL. V was clipped by 0 bases and J by 7 bases, with 10 bases between them. CDR3 length: 14 residues. In DNA form, the CDR3 reads TGCGCCAGCAGCCAAGATCCGACTAGGAATGAGCAGTTCTTC. Protein: CASSQDPTRNEQFF.

The gene calls are TRBV5-5 and TRBJ1-1; no clear D gene. Trimming stripped 0 bases from V and 0 bases from J, with 9 bases between. This CDR3 region has 15 residues. Germline loops: CDR1 SGHKS, CDR2 YYEKEE (reference sequence). The CDR3 DNA sequence: TGTGCCAGCAGCTTGGATGCGGCAATGAACACTGAAGCTTTCTTT. Its translation: CASSLDAAMNTEAFF.

J is TRBJ2-2 and V is TRBV7-9; 8 bases fit TRBD1. The germline gives CDR1 SEHNR, CDR2 FQNEAQ (reference sequence). CDR3 length: 16 residues. Unmatched junction bases numbered 8, after V lost 5 bases and J lost 3 bases. The CDR3 spells CASSAYRGRYTGELFF. CDR3 nucleotide sequence: TGTGCCAGCAGCGCATACAGGGGGAGGTACACCGGGGAGCTGTTTTTT.